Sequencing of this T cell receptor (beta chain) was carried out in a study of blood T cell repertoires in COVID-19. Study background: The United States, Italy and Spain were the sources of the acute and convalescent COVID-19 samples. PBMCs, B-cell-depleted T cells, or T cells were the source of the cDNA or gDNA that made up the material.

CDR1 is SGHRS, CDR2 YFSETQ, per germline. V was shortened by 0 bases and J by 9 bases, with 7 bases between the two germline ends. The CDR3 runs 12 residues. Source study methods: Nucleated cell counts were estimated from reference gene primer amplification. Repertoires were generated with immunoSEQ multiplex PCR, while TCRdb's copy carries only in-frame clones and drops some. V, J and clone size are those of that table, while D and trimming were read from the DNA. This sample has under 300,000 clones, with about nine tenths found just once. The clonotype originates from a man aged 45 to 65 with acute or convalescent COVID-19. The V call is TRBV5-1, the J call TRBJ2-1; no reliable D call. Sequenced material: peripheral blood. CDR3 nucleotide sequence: TGCGCCAGCAGCTTGGTCGAGAGTGAGCAGTTCTTC. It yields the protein CASSLVESEQFF.